Shown below are 18 T cell receptor beta chains from a single sample sequenced in a study of T cells in Graves' hyperthyroidism and ophthalmopathy. Using RNA transcripts as the source, TCR beta CDR3 regions were amplified. A first-round RT-PCR of the TCR CDR3 used the HTBI primer set. One entry per CDR3 protein, called by TCRdb with MiXCR from the multiplex PCR reads. The sample contains approximately 600,000 distinct CDR3 sequences, around 21% of which appear only once. The sequenced sample was blood. Receptors originate from a man aged 25-45 years with Graves' ophthalmopathy.

The chain combines TRBV28 with TRBJ2-1; 11 bases fit TRBD2. V shed 7 bases, J shed 4 bases, and the junction held 9 bases outside the gene matches. Germline V gives CDR1 MDHEN, CDR2 SYDVKM. This CDR3 spans 16 amino acids. The CDR3 region has the DNA TGTGCCAGCAAACTGGAAAGGACTAGCGGGTACAATGAGCAGTTCTTC. It translates to CASKLERTSGYNEQFF.

The chain employs TRBV6-1 and TRBJ1-5; 7 positions match TRBD1. After removal of 9 bases from V and 4 bases from J, the junction contained 15 bases not matched to a gene. Germline V CDR1 and CDR2: MNHNS, SASEGT. The CDR3 has 16 amino acids. The CDR3 coding sequence is TGTGCCAGTAGGGGGCCAGGGGTTCCGTTAAATCAGCCCCAGCATTTT. Translating gives CASRGPGVPLNQPQHF.

This clonotype was recorded a few times. V usage is TRBV20-1 and J usage is TRBJ2-1; D gene ambiguous. This CDR3 comprises 11 residues. Trimming shortened V by 6 bases and J by 4 bases, and 7 bases separated the two germline ends. CDR1 and CDR2 (germline): DFQATT, SNEGSKA (reference sequence). The chain's CDR3 is CSAGEYNEQFF. DNA for the CDR3: TGCAGTGCGGGCGAGTACAATGAGCAGTTCTTC.

V usage is TRBV6-1 and J usage is TRBJ2-2, with D perhaps given as TRBD1 or TRBD2 (6 bases each). The CDR3 sequence is 16 residues long. The germline gives CDR1 MNHNS, CDR2 SASEGT. Trimming cost V 1 base and J 3 bases, with 12 bases left between them. This CDR3 is CASSEVGGRYTGELFF. The CDR3 nucleotides are TGTGCCAGCAGTGAAGTAGGGGGGAGGTACACCGGGGAGCTGTTTTTT.

A note on this clonotype: The CDR3 does not close with the conserved phenylalanine or tryptophan, likely indicating a read error. The rearrangement joins TRBV7-8 to TRBJ2-1; 10 nucleotides match TRBD2. The CDR3 is 20 amino acids. Unmatched junction bases numbered 19, after V lost 2 bases and J lost 6 bases. CDR1 is SGHVS, CDR2 FQNEAQ, per germline. CDR3 sequence (DNA): TGTGCCAGCAGCTTATTGGTGGCTAGCGGGAGAGGATCGCCCATCAATGAGCAGTTCTCC. Protein: CASSLLVASGRGSPINEQFS.

Here the CDR3 reads CSVEGLALYNEQFF. The CDR3 DNA reads TGCAGCGTTGAGGGCCTAGCGTTATACAATGAGCAGTTCTTC. The chain couples TRBV29-1 to TRBJ2-1, with D possibly TRBD2 on 6 matching bases. V was shortened by 3 bases and J by 4 bases, with 13 bases between the two germline ends. The CDR3 is 14 amino acids. The germline V gene has CDR1 SQVTM and CDR2 ANQGSEA.

This clonotype was seen more than once but under ten times. This chain connects TRBV30 to TRBJ2-3; perhaps TRBD2 as D (6 bases). Germline CDR1 and CDR2: GTSNPN and SVGIG (reference sequence). Deletions cut 0 bases from V and 0 bases from J, with 16 bases between. The CDR3 has 17 amino acids. CDR3 amino acids: CAWSVKTGAFSTDTQYF. The CDR3 nucleotides read TGTGCCTGGAGTGTAAAGACGGGAGCGTTCAGCACAGATACGCAGTATTTT.

This clonotype was found a few times. V gene TRBV13 combines with J gene TRBJ1-1; possibly TRBD1 for D (6 bases). The germline gives CDR1 PRHDT, CDR2 FYEKMQ (reference sequence). This CDR3 region has 15 residues. Trimming pared 5 bases from V and 0 bases from J, leaving 13 bases between. CDR3 sequence: CASSDRQKMNTEAFF. As DNA, the CDR3 is TGTGCCAGCAGCGACAGGCAGAAGATGAACACTGAAGCTTTCTTT.

This clonotype was counted a few times. The J gene is TRBJ2-2, the V gene TRBV5-1, with D maybe TRBD1 (7 bases). V was pared by 5 bases and J by 9 bases, with 20 bases between. This CDR3 comprises 15 residues. Looked up from germline, CDR1 is SGHRS and CDR2 is YFSETQ. CDR3 sequence reads: CASSRQGGGGRELFF. DNA for the CDR3: TGCGCCAGCAGTCGACAGGGAGGCGGAGGCCGGGAGCTGTTTTTT. The full variable domain, rest sourced from reference TRBV5-1 and TRBJ2-2, is KAGVTQTPRYLIKTRGQQVTLSCSPISGHRSVSWYQQTPGQGLQFLFEYFSETQRNKGNFPGRFSGRQFSNSRSEMNVSTLELGDSALYLCASSRQGGGGRELFFGEGSRLTVL.

The rearrangement joins TRBV10-3 to TRBJ2-4; TRBD1 matches 8 bases. V was pared by 10 bases and J by 5 bases, with 16 bases of the junction left unmatched. Looked up from germline, CDR1 is ENHRY and CDR2 is SYGVKD. The CDR3 extends over 16 amino acids. The DNA of the CDR3 is TGTGCCACCCCCCCGACAGGGGAGAATGGCCAAAACATTCAGTACTTC. Translating gives CATPPTGENGQNIQYF.

This chain joins TRBV7-9 and TRBJ2-2; D gene ambiguous. With 9 bases removed from V and 1 base from J, the gap between germline ends came to 15 bases. The CDR3 contains 15 residues. Germline lookup yields CDR1 SEHNR and CDR2 FQNEAQ (reference sequence). CDR3: CASPLTMGNTGELFF. In DNA, the CDR3 is TGTGCCAGTCCTTTAACGATGGGGAACACCGGGGAGCTGTTTTTT.

The sample holds many counts of this clonotype. The J gene is TRBJ1-5, the V gene TRBV28; 9 positions match TRBD1. J was trimmed by 5 bases and V by 5 bases; bases with no gene match: 1. The CDR3 length is 13 residues. Germline lookup yields CDR1 MDHEN and CDR2 SYDVKM. CDR3 sequence reads: CASSRQGDQPQHF. The CDR3 DNA sequence: TGTGCCAGCAGTAGACAGGGGGATCAGCCCCAGCATTTT.

This clonotype was detected many times. The chain links TRBV7-2 to TRBJ2-1; TRBD2 aligns across 10 bases. The CDR3 is made up of 16 amino acids. CDR1 is SGHTA, CDR2 FQGNSA, per germline. Trimming removed 1 base from V and 4 bases from J; junction bases left unmatched: 4. The CDR3 DNA follows: TGTGCCAGCAGCTTAGTAGCTAGCGGGAGATACAATGAGCAGTTCTTC. It is translated as CASSLVASGRYNEQFF. The full variable domain, completed using reference TRBV7-2 and TRBJ2-1, is GAGVSQSPSNKVTEKGKDVELRCDPISGHTALYWYRQSLGQGLEFLIYFQGNSAPDKSGLPSDRFSAERTGGSVSTLTIQRTQQEDSAVYLCASSLVASGRYNEQFFGPGTRLTVL.

In its sample, this clonotype was seen once. This sequence joins TRBV20-1 and TRBJ2-2; D is undetermined. This CDR3 contains 15 residues. Per germline, CDR1 DFQATT and CDR2 SNEGSKA (reference sequence). The V end was cut by 2 bases, the J end by 1 base, with 11 bases between. In nucleotides, the CDR3 is TGCAGTGCTAGAATACGGTTTCAGAACACCGGGGAGCTGTTTTTT. This sequence encodes CSARIRFQNTGELFF.

There are many counts of this clonotype. The rearrangement joins TRBV20-1 to TRBJ2-1; maybe TRBD1 (6 bases). Trimming cost V 7 bases and J 4 bases, with 11 bases left between them. CDR1 and CDR2 (germline): DFQATT, SNEGSKA (reference sequence). The CDR3 is made up of 12 amino acids. In DNA form, the CDR3 reads TGCAGTGAAGGCAGGGGTTACAATGAGCAGTTCTTC. Translating gives CSEGRGYNEQFF.

Turning to this clonotype: The final CDR3 position lacks the conserved phenylalanine or tryptophan, pointing to a likely read error. The chain carries TRBV30 and TRBJ1-1; D is uncertain. Germline V lookup: CDR1 GTSNPN, CDR2 SVGIG (reference sequence). The CDR3 length is 11 residues. Trimming took 8 bases from V and 0 from J, leaving 7 bases between them. The CDR3 coding sequence is TGTGCCGCCTCCATGAACACTGAAGCTTTCATT. Translation gives CAASMNTEAFI.

The count of this clonotype is one. The junction does not match germline at one end; this may be a read error. The chain is built from TRBV5-1 and TRBJ1-6; the match to TRBD1 covers 9 bases. The CDR3 consists of 15 residues. Germline CDR1 and CDR2: SGHRS and YFSETQ. The CDR3 is CAGSPGDRAGSPLHF. In nucleotides, the CDR3 is TGTGCCGGCAGCCCGGGGGACAGGGCTGGTTCACCCCTCCACTTT.

In its sample, this clonotype was seen many times. The chain has TRBV7-9 and TRBJ1-1; D unresolved. The CDR3 has 13 residues. Germline values: CDR1 SEHNR, CDR2 FQNEAQ (reference sequence). Trimming took off 6 bases at V and 0 bases at J, with 8 bases between the two ends. CDR3 sequence (DNA): TGTGCCAGCAGTCCCCGACTGAACACTGAAGCTTTCTTT. The encoded protein is CASSPRLNTEAFF.